The 18 T cell receptor beta chains reported below all come from one sample, sequenced in a study of blood T cell repertoires in COVID-19. Assay: immunoSEQ multiplex PCR; the TCRdb copy retains only in-frame clones and omits some. Altogether 80,000 to 90,000 clones are present, about 85% being singletons, with the ten largest covering 3%. Sequenced material: peripheral blood. The receptor set was obtained from a woman older than 75 with COVID-19, enrolled during active disease.

This clone was counted once. The chain combines TRBV11-2 with TRBJ1-6; TRBD1 aligns across 9 bases. Germline-derived CDR1 and CDR2 are SGHAT and FQNNGV. The CDR3 is made up of 15 amino acids. The V and J ends lost 5 bases and 10 bases, in that order; junction bases with no gene match: 9. The DNA for the CDR3 is TGTGCCAGCAGCCCCTCGGGACAGGGTATATCACCCCTCCACTTT. This sequence encodes CASSPSGQGISPLHF.

This clone was seen just once. The V and J genes are TRBV5-1 and TRBJ2-5, with D possibly TRBD1 on 6 matching bases. V dropped 6 bases and J dropped 5 bases, with 14 bases sitting between them. Germline CDR1 reads SGHRS; CDR2 reads YFSETQ. There are 13 residues in the CDR3. The CDR3 protein is CASNTGGAETQYF. The CDR3 region has the DNA TGCGCCAGCAACACTGGGGGCGCGGAGACCCAGTACTTC.

The chain employs TRBV5-1 and TRBJ2-5, with 8 bases aligning to TRBD1. Germline CDR1 and CDR2: SGHRS and YFSETQ. This CDR3 has 14 amino acids. V shed 0 bases and J 5 bases; nucleotides not matched to a gene: 3. The CDR3 nucleotides are TGCGCCAGCAGCTTGGGCCAGGGGGCCGAGACCCAGTACTTC. Translating gives CASSLGQGAETQYF.

The chain joins TRBV6-6 to TRBJ2-7; 9 positions match TRBD1. Germline assignment: CDR1 MNHNY and CDR2 SVGAGI (reference sequence). The CDR3 runs to 14 residues. V trimming: 8 bases; J trimming: 2 bases; junction bases outside the gene matches: 7. The CDR3 DNA reads as TGTGCCAGCCAATCCGGGACAGGGACCTACGAGCAGTACTTC. Its translation is CASQSGTGTYEQYF.

Turning to this clone: The junction and the germline gene differ at one end; a read error may be behind it. The J gene is TRBJ2-3, the V gene TRBV7-7; D remains unclear. This CDR3 has 13 amino acids. CDR1 is SSHAT, CDR2 FNYEAQ, per germline (reference sequence). Written as DNA, the CDR3 is TGTGCTAGCAGCTCGTCTGGCACAGATACGCAGTATTTT. Translation gives CASSSSGTDTQYF.

The chain combines TRBV3-1 (or the pseudogene TRBV3-2) with TRBJ2-3; no clear D gene. Trimming shortened V by 0 bases and J by 7 bases, and 8 bases separated the two germline ends. The germline CDR1 and CDR2 sequences are LGHDT and YNNKEL (reference sequence). CDR3 length: 13 amino acids. CDR3 bases: TGTGCCAGCAGCCAAGATGCGGTAAATACGCAGTATTTT. This sequence encodes CASSQDAVNTQYF.

The chain links TRBV6-2 or TRBV6-3 to TRBJ1-5; 8 nucleotides agree with TRBD1. CDR1 and CDR2 from the germline V gene are MNHEY and SVGEGT. V was clipped by 5 bases and J by 2 bases; unmatched bases: 5. The length of the CDR3 is 15 residues. CDR3 loop: CASSPTGEGNQPQHF. CDR3 in DNA: TGTGCCAGCAGTCCGACAGGGGAGGGCAATCAGCCCCAGCATTTT.

The rearrangement joins TRBV3-1 (or the pseudogene TRBV3-2) to TRBJ2-3, with 10 bases aligning to TRBD2. Trimming cost V 6 bases and J 0 bases; bases outside gene matches: 6. Per the germline V gene, CDR1 is LGHDT and CDR2 is YNNKEL (reference sequence). This CDR3 comprises 16 residues. CDR3 residues: CASRMRAGGSTDTQYF. CDR3 DNA: TGTGCCAGCAGGATGCGAGCGGGGGGGAGCACAGATACGCAGTATTTT.

The gene calls are TRBV30 and TRBJ2-4, with TRBD2 matching over 10 bases. The CDR3 has 15 amino acids. V lost 2 bases and J lost 8; bases outside the gene matches: 9. Germline V gene sequence: CDR1 GTSNPN, CDR2 SVGIG (reference sequence). CDR3 amino acids: CAWSTGTSAFHIQYF. CDR3 sequence (DNA): TGTGCCTGGAGTACCGGGACTAGCGCTTTTCACATTCAGTACTTC.

V gene TRBV9 combines with J gene TRBJ2-3, with no clear D. Trimming shortened V by 7 bases and J by 4 bases, and 16 bases separated the two germline ends. This CDR3 is 14 amino acids long. Germline values: CDR1 SGDLS, CDR2 YYNGEE. The CDR3 nucleotides are TGTGCCAGCGAGCCACGCACTCAATCAGATACGCAGTATTTT. This codes for CASEPRTQSDTQYF. The full variable domain, completed using reference TRBV9 and TRBJ2-3, is DSGVTQTPKHLITATGQRVTLRCSPRSGDLSVYWYQQSLDQGLQFLIQYYNGEERAKGNILERFSAQQFPDLHSELNLSSLELGDSALYFCASEPRTQSDTQYFGPGTRLTVL.

The chain joins TRBV6-5 to TRBJ2-1; TRBD1 agrees at 7 bases. Germline CDR1 reads MNHEY; CDR2 reads SVGAGI. With 2 bases clipped from V and 5 bases from J, the junction kept 3 bases outside the gene matches. This CDR3 region has 14 residues. CDR3 sequence: CASSYTGTDNEQFF. The DNA for the CDR3 is TGTGCCAGCAGTTACACCGGGACAGACAATGAGCAGTTCTTC.

V and J are TRBV19 and TRBJ1-2, with 8 bases lining up with TRBD1. This CDR3 region has 15 residues. V gave up 5 bases and J gave up 4 bases; unmatched junction bases: 9. Germline V lookup: CDR1 LNHDA, CDR2 SQIVND (reference sequence). CDR3 loop: CASSPAGTGSYGYTF. CDR3 DNA sequence: TGTGCCAGTAGTCCAGCGGGGACAGGCAGCTATGGCTACACCTTC. Supplemented by reference TRBV19 and TRBJ1-2, the full variable domain reads DGGITQSPKYLFRKEGQNVTLSCEQNLNHDAMYWYRQDPGQGLRLIYYSQIVNDFQKGDIAEGYSVSREKKESFPLTVTSAQKNPTAFYLCASSPAGTGSYGYTFGSGTRLTVV.

The V call is TRBV18, the J call TRBJ1-2; 9 bases line up with TRBD1. The CDR3 has 15 amino acids. Germline V gene lookup returns CDR1 KGHSH and CDR2 LQKENI. The V and J ends lost 4 bases and 3 bases, in that order; junction bases with no gene match: 6. The CDR3 protein is CASSRDRESDYGYTF. The CDR3 DNA is TGTGCCAGCTCACGGGACAGGGAATCTGACTATGGCTACACCTTC. Looking up the rest from reference TRBV18 and TRBJ1-2 gives the full variable domain: NAGVMQNPRHLVRRRGQEARLRCSPMKGHSHVYWYRQLPEEGLKFMVYLQKENIIDESGMPKERFSAEFPKEGPSILRIQQVVRGDSAAYFCASSRDRESDYGYTFGSGTRLTVV.

This sequence joins TRBV6-1 and TRBJ1-5; D is perhaps TRBD1 (5 bases). CDR1 is MNHNS, CDR2 SASEGT, per germline. The CDR3 contains 15 residues. V lost 1 base and J 6 bases, leaving 13 bases between the germline ends. The CDR3 bases are TGTGCCAGCAGTGAAGAAAGGGTCGGGGGTCAGCCCCAGCATTTT. Its translation is CASSEERVGGQPQHF.

On this clone: Compared with germline, one end of the junction differs, possibly owing to a read error. The gene calls are TRBV15 and TRBJ1-5, with D possibly TRBD1 on 5 matching bases. CDR1 and CDR2 from the germline V gene are LNHNV and YYDKDF (reference sequence). The CDR3 has 17 residues. The CDR3 region has the DNA TGTGCCACCAGGAGAGGTCAAGGGACGGGGGTCAATCAGCCCCAGCATTTT. Its translation is CATRRGQGTGVNQPQHF.

The chain has TRBV28 and TRBJ2-7; tentative D call: TRBD1 (6 bases). CDR1 and CDR2 (germline): MDHEN, SYDVKM. This CDR3 is built from 13 residues. The V gene lost 2 bases and the J gene lost 5 bases, with 10 bases spanning the gap. DNA for the CDR3: TGTGCCAGCAGTTTAATCCAGGGGCACGAGCAGTACTTC. Encoded protein: CASSLIQGHEQYF.

The chain has TRBV9 and TRBJ1-2, with 10 bases aligning to TRBD1. This CDR3 is 14 amino acids long. With 0 bases clipped from V and 8 bases from J, the junction kept 4 bases outside the gene matches. Germline V CDR1 and CDR2: SGDLS, YYNGEE. CDR3 loop: CASSVGTGGFGYTF. CDR3 sequence (DNA): TGTGCCAGCAGCGTAGGGACAGGGGGGTTCGGCTACACCTTC.

The chain joins TRBV5-8 to TRBJ2-1, with 10 bases identical to TRBD1. This CDR3 has 18 residues. V lost 3 bases, J lost 0 bases, and 9 bases stayed unmatched. The germline CDR1 and CDR2 sequences are SGHTS and YDEGEE. CDR3 DNA: TGTGCCAGCAGCTCGGGACAGGGGAAGAGAGACTCCTACAATGAGCAGTTCTTC. Residues: CASSSGQGKRDSYNEQFF.